The table lists the clone carrying this TCR beta chain with a few counts. Its specificity is not known. This entry comes from a study of T cell repertoires in cytomegalovirus infection. Germline CDR1 is SGHVS and CDR2 is FNYEAQ. The V segment lost 4 bases and the J segment 4 bases; nucleotides outside the gene matches: 2. The CDR3 totals 13 residues. MiXCR was run by TCRdb on the reads, yielding one entry per CDR3 protein. The sample lists more than 50,000 distinct CDR3 sequences, about a third occurring once. The sample consisted of PBMCs, sequenced either directly or after in vitro stimulation (not recorded which). The source is a human donor in good health (CMV status not recorded). Some clones in this sample may be carry-over from other donors' samples. V gene TRBV7-6 combines with J gene TRBJ1-2, with 8 bases aligning to TRBD1. In DNA, the CDR3 is TGTGCCAGCAGCTCAGACAGGGGCTATGGCTACACCTTC. It codes for CASSSDRGYGYTF.